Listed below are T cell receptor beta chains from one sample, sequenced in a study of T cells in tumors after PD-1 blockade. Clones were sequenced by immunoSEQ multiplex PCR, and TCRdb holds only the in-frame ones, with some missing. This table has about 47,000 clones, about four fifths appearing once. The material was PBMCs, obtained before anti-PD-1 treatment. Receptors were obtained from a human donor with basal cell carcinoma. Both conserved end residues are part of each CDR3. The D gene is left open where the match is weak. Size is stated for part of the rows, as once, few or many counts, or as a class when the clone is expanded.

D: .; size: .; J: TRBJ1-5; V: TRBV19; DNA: TGTGCCAGTAGTATATCTCCTGGCTGGTCTCAGCCCCAGCATTTT; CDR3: CASSISPGWSQPQHF
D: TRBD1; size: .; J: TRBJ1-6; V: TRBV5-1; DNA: TGCGCCAGCAGTGGGCAGGGGGCGCCCTCACCCCTCCACTTT; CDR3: CASSGQGAPSPLHF
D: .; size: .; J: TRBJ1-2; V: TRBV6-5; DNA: TGTGCCAGCAGACCGGACAGCGTTAACTATGGCTACACCTTC; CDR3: CASRPDSVNYGYTF
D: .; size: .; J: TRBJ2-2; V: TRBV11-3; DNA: TGTGCCAGCAGCTCCCCTGGCGGAACCGGGGAGCTGTTTTTT; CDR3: CASSSPGGTGELFF
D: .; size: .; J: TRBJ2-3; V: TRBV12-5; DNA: TGTGCTAGTGGTTCCCTCCTCGCCGGGGGTTTAGGGGATACGCAGTATTTT; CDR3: CASGSLLAGGLGDTQYF
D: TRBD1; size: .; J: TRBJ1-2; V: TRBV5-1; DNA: TGCGCCAGCACCCAGACAGGGGCTAACTATGGCTACACCTTC; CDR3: CASTQTGANYGYTF
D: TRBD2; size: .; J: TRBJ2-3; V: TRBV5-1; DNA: TGCGCCAGCAGCTTACCTAGCGGATACACAGATACGCAGTATTTT; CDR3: CASSLPSGYTDTQYF
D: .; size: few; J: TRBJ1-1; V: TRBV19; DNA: TGTGCCAGTACCGCGACCGAACGGGCTGAAGCTTTCTTT; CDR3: CASTATERAEAFF
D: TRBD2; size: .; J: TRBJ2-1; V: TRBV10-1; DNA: TGCGCCAGCAGTGAGGTTTCTAGCGGGAGAAATGAGCAGTTCTTC; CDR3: CASSEVSSGRNEQFF
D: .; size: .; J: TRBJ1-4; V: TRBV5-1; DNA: TGCGCCAGCAGCTTGAGTGGGCCTACAACTAATGAAAAACTGTTTTTT; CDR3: CASSLSGPTTNEKLFF
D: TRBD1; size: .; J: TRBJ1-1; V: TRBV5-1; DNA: TGCGCCAGCAGCTTCCGGGACAGGGGCACTGAAGCTTTCTTT; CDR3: CASSFRDRGTEAFF
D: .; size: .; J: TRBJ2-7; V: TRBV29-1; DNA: TGCAGCGTTGAAGATGGAGCAGGCCGTCACTACGAGCAGTACTTC; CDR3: CSVEDGAGRHYEQYF
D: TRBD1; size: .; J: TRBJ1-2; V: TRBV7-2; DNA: TGTGCCAGCAGCTTCCGGGACAGGCTTAGGGGCTACACCTTC; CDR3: CASSFRDRLRGYTF
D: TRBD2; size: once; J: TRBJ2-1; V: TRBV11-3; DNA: TGTGCCAGCAGCTTAGGGACTAGCGGGAGCCATGAGCAGTTCTTC; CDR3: CASSLGTSGSHEQFF
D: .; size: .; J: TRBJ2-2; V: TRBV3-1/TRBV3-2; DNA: TGTGCCAGCAGCCAAGAAATTCGATCCGGGGAGCTGTTTTTT; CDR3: CASSQEIRSGELFF
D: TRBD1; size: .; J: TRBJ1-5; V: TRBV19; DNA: TGTGCCACCAGTAGGGGGACAGGGGGCGAGCCCCAGCATTTT; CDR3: CATSRGTGGEPQHF
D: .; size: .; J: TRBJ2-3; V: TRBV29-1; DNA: TGCAGCGTTGAGCGGGACCGTAGCACAGATACGCAGTATTTT; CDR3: CSVERDRSTDTQYF
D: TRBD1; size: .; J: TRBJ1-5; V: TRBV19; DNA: TGTGCCAGTAGTGTTAGGACAGGGCATGGACAGCCCCAGCATTTT; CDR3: CASSVRTGHGQPQHF
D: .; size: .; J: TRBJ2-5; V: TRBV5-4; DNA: TGTGCCAGCAGCTCCCGGGCCTCCCGGTCGGAGACCCAGTACTTC; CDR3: CASSSRASRSETQYF
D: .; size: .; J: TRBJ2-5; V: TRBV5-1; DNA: TGCGCCAGCAGCTTAAAGGTGGCACTAGGCCGACAAGAGACCCAGTACTTC; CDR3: CASSLKVALGRQETQYF
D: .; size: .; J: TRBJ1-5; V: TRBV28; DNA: TGTGCCAGCAGTCGTCGGGGGGGGAAGAATCAGCCCCAGCATTTT; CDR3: CASSRRGGKNQPQHF
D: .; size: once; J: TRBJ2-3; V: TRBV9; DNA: TGTGCCAGCAGCGTTGGTGGCGATACGCAGTATTTT; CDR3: CASSVGGDTQYF
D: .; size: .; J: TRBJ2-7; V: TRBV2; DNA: TGTGCCAGCATGACAGCCTACGAGCAGTACTTC; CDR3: CASMTAYEQYF
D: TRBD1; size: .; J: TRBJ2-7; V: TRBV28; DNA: TGTGCCAGTGTCAGGGGGACCTACGAGCAGTACTTC; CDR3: CASVRGTYEQYF
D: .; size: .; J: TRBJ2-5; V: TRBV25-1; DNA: TGTGCCAGCAGTCGCGACAGCCCACAAGAGACCCAGTACTTC; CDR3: CASSRDSPQETQYF
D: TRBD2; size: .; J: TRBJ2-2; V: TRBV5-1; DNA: TGCGCCAGCAGCCGGGGCGGTAGCGGGGGGTCCACCGGGGAGCTGTTTTTT; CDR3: CASSRGGSGGSTGELFF
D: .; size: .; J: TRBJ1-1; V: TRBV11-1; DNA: TGTGCCAGCAGCTTAGGATCAGGGGCGGACACTGAAGCTTTCTTT; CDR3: CASSLGSGADTEAFF
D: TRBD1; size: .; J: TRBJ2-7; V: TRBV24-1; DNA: TGTGCCACCAGTGACCCGGGACAGGGGCTCCACGAGCAGTACTTC; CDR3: CATSDPGQGLHEQYF
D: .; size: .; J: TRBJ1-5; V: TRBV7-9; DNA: TGTGCCAGCAGCCCGGGGGGGGGAGTGAAGCCCCAGCATTTT; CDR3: CASSPGGGVKPQHF
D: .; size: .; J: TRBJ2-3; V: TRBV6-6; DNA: TGTGCCAGCAGTTACTGGAGCGGAATCCAAGATACGCAGTATTTT; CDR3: CASSYWSGIQDTQYF
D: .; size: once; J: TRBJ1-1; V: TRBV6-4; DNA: TGTGCCAGCAGTGACTGGGGGGCTATGAACACTGAAGCTTTCTTT; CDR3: CASSDWGAMNTEAFF
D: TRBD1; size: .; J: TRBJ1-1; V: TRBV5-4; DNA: TGTGCCAGCAGCCCGTCCGGGACAGGGGGATATATGAACACTGAAGCTTTCTTT; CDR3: CASSPSGTGGYMNTEAFF
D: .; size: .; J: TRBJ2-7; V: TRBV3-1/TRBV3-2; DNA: TGTGCCAGCAGCCGGGCGTTAGGCACCTACGAGCAGTACTTC; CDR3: CASSRALGTYEQYF
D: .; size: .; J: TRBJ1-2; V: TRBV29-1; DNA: TGCAGCAGCGAGTCGGGGAAATATGGCTACACCTTC; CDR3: CSSESGKYGYTF
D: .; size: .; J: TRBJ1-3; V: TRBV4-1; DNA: TGCGCCAGCAGCCAAGTAGTTCGGGGAAAGGGAAACACCATATATTTT; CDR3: CASSQVVRGKGNTIYF
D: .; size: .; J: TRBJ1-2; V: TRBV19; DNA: TGTGCCAGTAGTACCCTAGGTATGGGGTATGTGAGCGATGGCTACACCTTC; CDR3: CASSTLGMGYVSDGYTF
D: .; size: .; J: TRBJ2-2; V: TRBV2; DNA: TGTGCCAGCAACCGACAGGGGGAGCTGTTTTTT; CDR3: CASNRQGELFF
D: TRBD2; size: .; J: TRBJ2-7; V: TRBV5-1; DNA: TGCGCCAGCAGCCTATCGACTAGCGGGGGGGCCTACGAGCAGTACTTC; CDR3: CASSLSTSGGAYEQYF
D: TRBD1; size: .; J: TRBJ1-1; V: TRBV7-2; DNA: TGTGCCAGCAGCTTAGATAACAGGGGTAGGACTGAAGCTTTCTTT; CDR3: CASSLDNRGRTEAFF
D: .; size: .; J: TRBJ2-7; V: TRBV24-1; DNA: TGTGCCACCAGTGACCCGCTCGAGGGAAGTGGCGAGCAGTACTTC; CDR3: CATSDPLEGSGEQYF
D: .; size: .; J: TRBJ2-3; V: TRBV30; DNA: TGTGCCTGGTACCCTACTTCGAAGGATACGCAGTATTTT; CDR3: CAWYPTSKDTQYF
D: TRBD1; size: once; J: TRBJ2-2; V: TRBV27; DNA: TGTGCCAGCAGCCCCGGGACAGGACCATACACCGGGGAGCTGTTTTTT; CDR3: CASSPGTGPYTGELFF
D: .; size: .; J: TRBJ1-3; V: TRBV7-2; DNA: TGTGCCAGCAGCCACCAAAGTTCTGGTAACACCATATATTTT; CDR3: CASSHQSSGNTIYF
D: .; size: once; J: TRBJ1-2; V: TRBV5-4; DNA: TGTGCCAGCAGCAATGATAACTATGGCTACACCTTC; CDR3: CASSNDNYGYTF
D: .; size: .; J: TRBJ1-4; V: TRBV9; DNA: TGTGCCAGCAGCGTAGGGTCCAGTACTAATGAAAAACTGTTTTTT; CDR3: CASSVGSSTNEKLFF
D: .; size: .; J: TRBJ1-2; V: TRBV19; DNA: TGTGCCAGTAGTATAGCAGGCCGGGACTATGGCTACACCTTC; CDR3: CASSIAGRDYGYTF
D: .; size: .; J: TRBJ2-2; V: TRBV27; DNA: TGTGCCAGCAGTTTTACTACCTACACCGGGGAGCTGTTTTTT; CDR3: CASSFTTYTGELFF
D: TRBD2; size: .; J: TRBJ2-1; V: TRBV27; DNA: TGTGCCAGCAGTTTATCCGGGAGGGGACACAATGAGCAGTTCTTC; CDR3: CASSLSGRGHNEQFF
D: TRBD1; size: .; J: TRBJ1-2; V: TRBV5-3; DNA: TGTGCCAGAAGCTTGGAAGGTAAAGTGACAGGGAACTATGGCTACACCTTC; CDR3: CARSLEGKVTGNYGYTF
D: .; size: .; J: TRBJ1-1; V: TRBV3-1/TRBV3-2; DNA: TGTGCCAGCAGCCAAGGGTTGAACACTGAAGCTTTCTTT; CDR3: CASSQGLNTEAFF
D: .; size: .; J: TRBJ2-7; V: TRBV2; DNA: TGTGCCAGCAGTACCGACGGGCTCTACGAGCAGTACTTC; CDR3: CASSTDGLYEQYF
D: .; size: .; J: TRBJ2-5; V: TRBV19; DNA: TGTGCCAGTACAGCAGACCAAGAGACCCAGTACTTC; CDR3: CASTADQETQYF